Following are 9 T cell receptor beta chains from one sample sequenced in a study of shared clonotypes between healthy human individuals. Profiling relied on immunoSEQ multiplex PCR, and the TCRdb table lists in-frame clones only, not all of them. Here the sample spans over a million clones, roughly 96% being singletons. The sample consisted of naive CD4+ T cells sorted from blood. The subset: CD45RA+ positively selected. These receptors came from a young man in good health.

The chain links TRBV27 to TRBJ1-1, with D perhaps matching TRBD1 (6 bases). V gave up 6 bases and J gave up 1 base, with 6 bases separating them. The CDR3 is 12 amino acids. Germline V gene data show CDR1 as MNHEY and CDR2 as SMNVEV (reference sequence). In nucleotides, the CDR3 is TGTGCCAGCAGGGACAGGAACACTGAAGCTTTCTTT. Amino acids: CASRDRNTEAFF.

The V and J genes are TRBV7-2 and TRBJ2-3, with 11 nucleotides matching TRBD2. Germline CDR1 SGHTA, CDR2 FQGNSA. CDR3 size: 14 residues. V shed 11 bases, J shed 3 bases, and the junction held 7 bases outside the gene matches. The CDR3 here is CAGSGRARTDTQYF. The CDR3 coding sequence is TGTGCCGGTAGCGGGAGGGCCCGAACAGATACGCAGTATTTT.

The chain combines TRBV5-1 with TRBJ2-1; D is possibly TRBD1 or TRBD2 (5 bases each). CDR1 SGHRS and CDR2 YFSETQ come from the germline V gene. V shed 0 bases and J shed 10 bases, with 8 bases lying between them. This CDR3 comprises 12 residues. The CDR3 nucleotides are TGCGCCAGCAGCTTGGTTAGGGACGAGCAGTTCTTC. It specifies CASSLVRDEQFF.

The rearrangement links TRBV9 to TRBJ2-2; D is unclear. Trimming cost V 6 bases and J 5 bases, with 11 bases left between them. The germline V gene encodes CDR1 SGDLS and CDR2 YYNGEE. The CDR3 is 13 amino acids. CDR3 in DNA: TGTGCCAGCACCCCATTAGAGACCGGGGAGCTGTTTTTT. Protein: CASTPLETGELFF. Complete variable domain (other parts from reference TRBV9 and TRBJ2-2): DSGVTQTPKHLITATGQRVTLRCSPRSGDLSVYWYQQSLDQGLQFLIQYYNGEERAKGNILERFSAQQFPDLHSELNLSSLELGDSALYFCASTPLETGELFFGEGSRLTVL.

The genes are TRBV29-1 and TRBJ2-3; D may match TRBD1 or TRBD2 (6 bases each). Deletions cut 6 bases from V and 1 base from J, with 14 bases between. The germline CDR1 and CDR2 sequences are SQVTM and ANQGSEA. The CDR3 length is 14 residues. The CDR3 reads CSVGGAGGTDTQYF. The CDR3 DNA reads TGCAGCGTGGGGGGCGCTGGCGGCACAGATACGCAGTATTTT.

This chain links TRBV5-1 with TRBJ2-1; D possibly matches TRBD1 or TRBD2 (5 bases each). Trimming cost V 0 bases and J 7 bases, with 14 bases left between them. Looked up from germline, CDR1 is SGHRS and CDR2 is YFSETQ. The CDR3 is 15 amino acids. The CDR3 sequence: CASSLAGTRMNEQFF. The CDR3 nucleotides are TGCGCCAGCAGCTTGGCCGGGACCCGCATGAATGAGCAGTTCTTC.

DNA of the CDR3: TGTGCCAGCAGTTCACACGGTGGGGGCACTGAAGCTTTCTTT. Translation gives CASSSHGGGTEAFF. This sequence joins TRBV27 and TRBJ1-1; maybe TRBD1 (5 bases). The V gene lost 4 bases and the J gene lost 4 bases, with 13 bases spanning the gap. The CDR3 loop spans 14 amino acids. Germline lookup yields CDR1 MNHEY and CDR2 SMNVEV (reference sequence).

The rearrangement uses TRBV20-1 and TRBJ2-1; the D is unclear. From germline, CDR1 is DFQATT and CDR2 SNEGSKA (reference sequence). Trimming cost V 6 bases and J 12 bases, with 15 bases left between them. This CDR3 has 11 residues. CDR3 amino acids: CSAILGIGQFF. CDR3 in DNA: TGCAGTGCGATCTTGGGCATCGGGCAGTTCTTC.

The chain has TRBV28 and TRBJ1-2, with D uncertain. The V gene's germline CDR1 is MDHEN and CDR2 SYDVKM. The CDR3 runs to 15 residues. V was trimmed by 0 bases and J by 4 bases, leaving 12 bases between them. As DNA, the CDR3 is TGTGCCAGCAGTTTATGGGGCAGTTTTCTCTATGGCTACACCTTC. Its protein product is CASSLWGSFLYGYTF.